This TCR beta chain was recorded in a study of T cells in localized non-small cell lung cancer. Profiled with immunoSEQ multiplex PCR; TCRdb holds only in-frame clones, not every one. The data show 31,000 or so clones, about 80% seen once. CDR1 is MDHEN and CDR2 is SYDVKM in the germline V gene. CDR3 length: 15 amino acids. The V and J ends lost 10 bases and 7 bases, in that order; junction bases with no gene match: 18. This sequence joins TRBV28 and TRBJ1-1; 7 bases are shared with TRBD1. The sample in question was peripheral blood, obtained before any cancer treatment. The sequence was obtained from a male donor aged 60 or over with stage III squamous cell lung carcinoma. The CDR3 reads CATLPGTARTSEAFF. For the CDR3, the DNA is TGTGCCACTCTTCCGGGGACAGCCCGAACGAGTGAAGCTTTCTTT.